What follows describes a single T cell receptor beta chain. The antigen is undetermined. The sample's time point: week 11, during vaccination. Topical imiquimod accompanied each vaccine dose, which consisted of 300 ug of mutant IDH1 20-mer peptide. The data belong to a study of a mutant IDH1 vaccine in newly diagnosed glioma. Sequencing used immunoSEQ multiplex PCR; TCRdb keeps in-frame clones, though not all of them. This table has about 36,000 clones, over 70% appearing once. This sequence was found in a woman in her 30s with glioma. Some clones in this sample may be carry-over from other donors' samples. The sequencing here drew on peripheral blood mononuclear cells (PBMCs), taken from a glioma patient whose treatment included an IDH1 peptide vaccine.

The CDR3 nucleotides read TGCGCCAGCAGCCGCGGTACTGAAGCTTTCTTT. It encodes CASSRGTEAFF. This chain connects TRBV4-1 to TRBJ1-1; D gene unclear. Trimming shortened V by 4 bases and J by 5 bases, and 5 bases separated the two germline ends. The CDR3 extends over 11 amino acids. CDR1 is MGHRA and CDR2 is YSYEKL in the germline V gene.